The rows below give T cell receptor beta chains drawn from one sample of a study of beta chain features in type 1 diabetes. This table comes from immunoSEQ multiplex PCR, and its TCRdb copy is limited to in-frame clones, with some not included. This table has about 900,000 clones, about a sixth appearing once. Specimen: naive CD4+ T cells from blood. Receptors were obtained from a woman aged 18 to 35 in good health. CDR3s include the opening cysteine and the closing phenylalanine or tryptophan. The D gene is left open where the match is weak. Clone size, where shown, is once, few, many, or a class for clones that have expanded.

v_call	clone_size	j_call	d_call	cdr3_aa	cdr3_nt
TRBV28	few	TRBJ2-7	TRBD1	CASMTSQGAYEQYF	TGTGCCAGCATGACGTCACAGGGGGCCTACGAGCAGTACTTC
TRBV10-3	few	TRBJ2-3	-	CAISSGRDTQYF	TGTGCCATCAGTAGCGGTAGGGATACGCAGTATTTT
TRBV10-3	-	TRBJ1-1	-	CATRGGENTEAFF	TGTGCCACCCGCGGGGGGGAGAACACTGAAGCTTTCTTT
TRBV7-9	-	TRBJ2-1	TRBD2	CASSFGREDEQFF	TGTGCCAGCAGCTTTGGGCGGGAGGATGAGCAGTTCTTC
TRBV9	-	TRBJ2-7	-	CASSVDWAPRAYEQYF	TGTGCCAGCAGCGTAGACTGGGCGCCCAGGGCCTACGAGCAGTACTTC
TRBV7-2	few	TRBJ1-5	-	CASSFPGLHKQPQHF	TGTGCCAGCAGCTTTCCAGGGCTGCACAAACAGCCCCAGCATTTT
TRBV6-1	-	TRBJ2-7	-	CATGLGEQYF	TGTGCAACAGGTTTGGGAGAGCAGTACTTC
TRBV4-2	-	TRBJ2-3	-	CASSQGNPSTDTQYF	TGTGCCAGCAGCCAAGGGAACCCTAGCACAGATACGCAGTATTTT
TRBV7-3	-	TRBJ2-1	TRBD2	CASSPGLATYNEQFF	TGTGCCAGCAGCCCGGGACTAGCGACTTACAATGAGCAGTTCTTC
TRBV5-1	few	TRBJ2-2	-	CASSLAFGTGELFF	TGCGCCAGCAGCTTGGCCTTCGGCACCGGGGAGCTGTTTTTT
TRBV7-9	few	TRBJ2-7	TRBD1	CASSSKPLTGGGYEQYF	TGTGCCAGCAGCTCCAAGCCTTTGACAGGGGGAGGCTACGAGCAGTACTTC
TRBV5-4	-	TRBJ2-3	-	CASSLPGTSTDTQYF	TGTGCCAGCAGCCTACCCGGGACTAGCACAGATACGCAGTATTTT
TRBV5-1	few	TRBJ1-4	TRBD1	CASSLKGQGSTNEKLFF	TGCGCCAGCAGCTTGAAGGGACAGGGGTCAACTAATGAAAAACTGTTTTTT
TRBV9	few	TRBJ2-1	TRBD2	CASSSSGNQYNEQFF	TGTGCCAGCAGCTCTAGCGGGAACCAGTACAATGAGCAGTTCTTC
TRBV28	-	TRBJ2-1	TRBD2	CASSLGGRARRTMRGNEQFF	TGTGCCAGCAGTTTAGGCGGGAGGGCCAGGCGAACGATGCGGGGCAATGAGCAGTTCTTC
TRBV7-2	-	TRBJ2-3	-	CASSFTGTRGGDTQYF	TGTGCCAGCAGCTTCACCGGGACTCGAGGGGGGGATACGCAGTATTTT
TRBV7-2	few	TRBJ2-1	TRBD1	CASSGGTGVSSSSYNEQFF	TGTGCCAGCAGCGGAGGGACAGGGGTTTCAAGTAGCTCCTACAATGAGCAGTTCTTC
TRBV6-4	-	TRBJ2-1	-	CASSDSIDYNEQFF	TGTGCCAGCAGTGACTCGATCGACTACAATGAGCAGTTCTTC
TRBV7-9	-	TRBJ2-1	TRBD2	CASSVGGTPYNEQFF	TGTGCCAGCAGCGTGGGAGGGACTCCTTACAATGAGCAGTTCTTC
TRBV28	-	TRBJ2-5	-	CASSTPALETQYF	TGTGCCAGCAGCACCCCCGCATTGGAGACCCAGTACTTC
TRBV18	-	TRBJ2-1	-	CASSPPGSYNEQFF	TGTGCCAGCTCACCCCCTGGCTCCTACAATGAGCAGTTCTTC
TRBV6-1	few	TRBJ2-7	-	CASSEGGLSYEQYF	TGTGCCAGCAGTGAGGGGGGCCTCTCCTACGAGCAGTACTTC
TRBV10-3	-	TRBJ2-2	TRBD1	CAASGGTGELFF	TGTGCCGCATCAGGGGGCACCGGGGAGCTGTTTTTT
TRBV28	few	TRBJ2-7	-	CASSRSWGGSYEQYF	TGTGCCAGCAGCCGGAGCTGGGGAGGCTCCTACGAGCAGTACTTC
TRBV6-6	-	TRBJ2-4	-	CASSWRDANIQYF	TGTGCCAGCAGTTGGAGGGACGCAAACATTCAGTACTTC